Listed below are T cell receptor beta chains from one sample, sequenced in a study of control samples from healthy donors and cancer patients. Clones were read by immunoSEQ multiplex PCR, and TCRdb kept only the in-frame ones, dropping some. The table lists roughly 100,000 clones, about 89% of them singletons. Sequenced: blood. Every receptor here comes from a man aged 25-40 years in good health. CDR3s include the opening cysteine and the closing phenylalanine or tryptophan. D genes are given only for firm matches. Expanded clones are given a class, and other clones once, few, many or no size at all.

>TRBV21-1|-|19|once|TRBJ2-7
TGTGCCAGCAGAGGATCCAGCCGGATCAAAAAAACTGACCACTACGAGCAGTACTTC
CASRGSSRIKKTDHYEQYF
>TRBV24-1|TRBD2|14|-|TRBJ2-1
TGTGCCACCAGTCCGGGAGGCTCCTACAATGAGCAGTTCTTC
CATSPGGSYNEQFF
>TRBV28|TRBD2|13|-|TRBJ2-7
TGTGCCAGCAGCCCAGCGGGACGGTCGGAGCAGTACTTC
CASSPAGRSEQYF
>TRBV11-2|-|14|-|TRBJ2-1
TGTGCCAGCAGCTTAGATAAGGGAACGGGGGAGCAGTTCTTC
CASSLDKGTGEQFF
>TRBV19|-|14|-|TRBJ2-7
TGTGCCAGTACCCCGGGACAGGCGGGGGGCGAGCAGTACTTC
CASTPGQAGGEQYF
>TRBV28|-|16|-|TRBJ1-5
TGTGCCAGCGCCCGGGCCTTCGACAGACTCAATCAGCCCCAGCATTTT
CASARAFDRLNQPQHF
>TRBV2|TRBD1|13|-|TRBJ1-2
TGTGCCAGCTTTTTGACAGGGTACTATGGCTACACCTTC
CASFLTGYYGYTF
>TRBV11-2|TRBD1|15|-|TRBJ2-5
TGTGCCAGCAGCCGGAGAAGGGACAGGGAGGAGACCCAGTACTTC
CASSRRRDREETQYF
>TRBV27|-|16|-|TRBJ2-1
TGTGCCAGCACCCCCTTTGGTGGGACGGACTACAATGAGCAGTTCTTC
CASTPFGGTDYNEQFF
>TRBV7-8|-|14|-|TRBJ2-5
TGTGCCAGCAGCTTATACGGGACGGGAGAGACCCAGTACTTC
CASSLYGTGETQYF
>TRBV5-8|-|18|-|TRBJ1-4
TGTGCCAGCAGAGAAGGACAGTTGCCTGTTTCGACTAATGAAAAACTGTTTTTT
CASREGQLPVSTNEKLFF
>TRBV11-2|-|16|-|TRBJ2-7
TGTGCCAGCAGCCCAGGGACCAACCGGGCCTTCTACGAGCAGTACTTC
CASSPGTNRAFYEQYF
>TRBV5-1|TRBD2|16|-|TRBJ2-3
TGCGCCAGCAGTACGGGACTAGCGGGAATCACAGATACGCAGTATTTT
CASSTGLAGITDTQYF
>TRBV11-2|-|15|-|TRBJ2-4
TGTGCCAGCAGCTTAGAGAGGGTAGCCAAAAACATTCAGTACTTC
CASSLERVAKNIQYF
>TRBV20-1|TRBD2|14|-|TRBJ2-7
TGCAGTGCTAGTACGGGACTAGCGGGAGAAGAGCAGTACTTC
CSASTGLAGEEQYF
>TRBV6-5|TRBD1|15|-|TRBJ1-6
TGTGCCAGCAGTTACCGGGACAGGGGAAGTTCACCCCTCCACTTT
CASSYRDRGSSPLHF
>TRBV11-2|-|16|-|TRBJ2-4
TGTGCCAGCAGCTTAGGACCAGGGTCGGCCAAAAACATTCAGTACTTC
CASSLGPGSAKNIQYF
>TRBV12-3/TRBV12-4|-|13|-|TRBJ1-5
TGTGCCAGCAGCACCAGTAGGAATCAGCCCCAGCATTTT
CASSTSRNQPQHF
>TRBV7-2|-|13|few|TRBJ1-2
TGTGCCAGCAGCCCCCTGGGGAGGGGTGGCTACACCTTC
CASSPLGRGGYTF
>TRBV6-6|-|16|-|TRBJ1-2
TGTGCCACCGAGGCGGGACCCCATTACGGGGACTATGGCTACACCTTC
CATEAGPHYGDYGYTF
>TRBV7-3|TRBD2|13|-|TRBJ2-3
TGTGCCAGCAGCTTTAGCGGGGGCAAAACGCAGTATTTT
CASSFSGGKTQYF
>TRBV2|-|16|-|TRBJ1-5
TGTGCCAGCGGCTATAGACCGATGACTAGCAATCAGCCCCAGCATTTT
CASGYRPMTSNQPQHF
>TRBV27|-|14|-|TRBJ2-1
TGTGCCAGCAGTTTTCGGGAGCCCACCAATGAGCAGTTCTTC
CASSFREPTNEQFF
>TRBV28|-|12|-|TRBJ1-5
TGTGCCAGCAGGAGTAGCAATCAGCCCCAGCATTTT
CASRSSNQPQHF
>TRBV6-5|-|13|-|TRBJ1-1
TGTGCCAGCAGGGTCCCGGGGGCCACTGAAGCTTTCTTT
CASRVPGATEAFF
>TRBV30|TRBD1|12|-|TRBJ1-2
TGTGCCTGTAACCCGACAGGGTCTGGCTACACCTTC
CACNPTGSGYTF
>TRBV18|-|13|-|TRBJ1-1
TGTGCCAGCTCAGTACGGGGCGACGCTGAAGCTTTCTTT
CASSVRGDAEAFF
>TRBV19|TRBD2|17|-|TRBJ2-1
TGTGCCAGTAGTCGGAGACTAGCGGGAGGGCCTATTAATGAGCAGTTCTTC
CASSRRLAGGPINEQFF
>TRBV20-1|-|11|-|TRBJ1-2
TGCAGTGCAGAAGCTAACTATGGCTACACCTTC
CSAEANYGYTF
>TRBV27|-|14|-|TRBJ2-3
TGTGCCAGCAGTTTAAGCCTTGGGGCAGATACGCAGTATTTT
CASSLSLGADTQYF
>TRBV27|TRBD1|15|-|TRBJ2-6
TGTGCCAGCAGCAAAACAGGGGCTGGGGCCAACGTCCTGACTTTC
CASSKTGAGANVLTF
>TRBV5-4|-|13|-|TRBJ2-6
TGTGCCAGCAGCTTGGCAGGGGCCAACGTCCTGACTTTC
CASSLAGANVLTF
>TRBV24-1|TRBD2|16|-|TRBJ2-1
TGTGCCACCAGCTCGACTAGCGGTCACAAGGGAAATGAGCAGTTCTTC
CATSSTSGHKGNEQFF
>TRBV18|-|15|-|TRBJ2-1
TGTGCCAGCTCACCTCCGGGCAGCGACTACAATGAGCAGTTCTTC
CASSPPGSDYNEQFF